Listed here is a single TCR beta chain. Its antigen is as yet unknown. This table comes from immunoSEQ multiplex PCR, and its TCRdb copy is limited to in-frame clones, with some not included. The table records 150,000 to 200,000 clones, 70% to 90% of them present only once. The sample belongs to a study of cytomegalovirus exposure and HLA in healthy donors. Findings of the study overall: Cytomegalovirus association was assigned to about 150 TCR beta chains. Across donors, most TCRs were seen rarely, yet some public ones were widespread. The tendency of first-cohort TCR clusters to co-occur in the approximately 110 validation repertoires was identified by a subsequent analysis. CMV antigen specificity of a few CMV-associated chains was confirmed in vitro.

This clonotype was obtained from a woman in her thirties in good health and CMV-seronegative. Sequencing used PBMCs.

The CDR3 is CASSRGTEAFF. CDR3 DNA: TGTGCCAGCAGTAGGGGTACTGAAGCTTTCTTT. The V and J genes are TRBV27 and TRBJ1-1; the D gene is possibly TRBD1 (5 bases). Germline CDR1 reads MNHEY; CDR2 reads SMNVEV (reference sequence). This CDR3 region has 11 residues. V lost 5 bases and J 5 bases, leaving 6 bases between the germline ends.